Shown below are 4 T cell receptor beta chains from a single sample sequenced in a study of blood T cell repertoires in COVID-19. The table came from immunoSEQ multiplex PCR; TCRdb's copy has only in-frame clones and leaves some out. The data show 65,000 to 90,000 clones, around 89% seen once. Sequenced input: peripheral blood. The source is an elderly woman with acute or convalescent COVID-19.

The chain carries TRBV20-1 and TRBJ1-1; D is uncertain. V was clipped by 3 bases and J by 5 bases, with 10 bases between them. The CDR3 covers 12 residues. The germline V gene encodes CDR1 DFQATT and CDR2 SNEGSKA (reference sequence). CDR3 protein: CSASVRRTEAFF. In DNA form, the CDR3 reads TGCAGTGCTAGTGTCCGGAGGACTGAAGCTTTCTTT.

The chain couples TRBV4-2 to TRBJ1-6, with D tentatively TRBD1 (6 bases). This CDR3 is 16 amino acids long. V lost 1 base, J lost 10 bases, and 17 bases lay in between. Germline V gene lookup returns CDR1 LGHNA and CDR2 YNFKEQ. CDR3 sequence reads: CASSQARTAQGSPLHF. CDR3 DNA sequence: TGTGCCAGCAGCCAAGCTAGGACAGCACAGGGATCACCCCTCCACTTT.

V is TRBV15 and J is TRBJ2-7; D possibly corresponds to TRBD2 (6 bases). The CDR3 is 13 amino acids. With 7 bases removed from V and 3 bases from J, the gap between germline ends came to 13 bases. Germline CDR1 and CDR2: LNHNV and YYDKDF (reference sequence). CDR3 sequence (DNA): TGTGCCACCACATACGGGAGAAACTACGAGCAGTACTTC. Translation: CATTYGRNYEQYF.

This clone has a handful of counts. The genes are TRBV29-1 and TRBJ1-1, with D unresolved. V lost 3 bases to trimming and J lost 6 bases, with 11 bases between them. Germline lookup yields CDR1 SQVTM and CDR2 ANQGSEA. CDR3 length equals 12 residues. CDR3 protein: CSVELGSPEAFF. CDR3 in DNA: TGCAGCGTTGAGTTGGGCAGCCCTGAAGCTTTCTTT.